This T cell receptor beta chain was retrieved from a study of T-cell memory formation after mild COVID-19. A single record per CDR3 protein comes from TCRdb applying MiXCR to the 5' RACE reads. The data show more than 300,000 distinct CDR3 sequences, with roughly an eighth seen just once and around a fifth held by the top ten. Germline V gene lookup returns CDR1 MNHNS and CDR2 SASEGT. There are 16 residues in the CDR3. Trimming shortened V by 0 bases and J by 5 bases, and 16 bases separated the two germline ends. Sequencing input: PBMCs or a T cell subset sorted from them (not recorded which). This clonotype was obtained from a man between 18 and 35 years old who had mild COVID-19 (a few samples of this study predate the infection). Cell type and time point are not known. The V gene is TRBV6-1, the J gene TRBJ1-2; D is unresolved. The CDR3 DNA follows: TGTGCCAGCAGTGAAGCTCGACCCCTACGCTATTATGGCTACACCTTC. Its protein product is CASSEARPLRYYGYTF.